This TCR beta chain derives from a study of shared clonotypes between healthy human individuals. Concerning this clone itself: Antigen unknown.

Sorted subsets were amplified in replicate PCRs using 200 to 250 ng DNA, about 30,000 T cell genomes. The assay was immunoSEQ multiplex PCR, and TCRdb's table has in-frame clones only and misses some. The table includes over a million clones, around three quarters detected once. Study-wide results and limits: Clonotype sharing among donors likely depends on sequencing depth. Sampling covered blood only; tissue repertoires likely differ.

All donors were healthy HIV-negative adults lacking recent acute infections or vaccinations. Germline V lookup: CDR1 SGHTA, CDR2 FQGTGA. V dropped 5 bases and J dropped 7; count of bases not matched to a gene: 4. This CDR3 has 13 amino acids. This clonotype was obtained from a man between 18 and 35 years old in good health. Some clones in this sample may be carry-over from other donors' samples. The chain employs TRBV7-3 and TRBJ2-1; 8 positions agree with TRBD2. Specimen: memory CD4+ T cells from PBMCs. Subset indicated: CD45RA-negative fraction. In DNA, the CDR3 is TGTGCCAGCAGCCAAGCGGGAGTAAATGAGCAGTTCTTC. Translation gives CASSQAGVNEQFF.